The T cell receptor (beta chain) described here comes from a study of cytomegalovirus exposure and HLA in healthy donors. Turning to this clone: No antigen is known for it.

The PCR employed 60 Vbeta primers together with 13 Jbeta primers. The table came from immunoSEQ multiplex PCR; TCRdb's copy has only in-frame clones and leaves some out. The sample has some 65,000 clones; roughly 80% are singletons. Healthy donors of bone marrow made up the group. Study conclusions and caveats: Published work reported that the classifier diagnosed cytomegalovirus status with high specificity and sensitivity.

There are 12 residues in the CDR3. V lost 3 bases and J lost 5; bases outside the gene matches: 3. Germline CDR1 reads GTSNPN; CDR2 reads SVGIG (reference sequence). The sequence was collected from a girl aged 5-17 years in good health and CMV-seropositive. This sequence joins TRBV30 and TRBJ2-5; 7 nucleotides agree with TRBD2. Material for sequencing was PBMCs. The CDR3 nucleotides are TGTGCCTGGAGCCTGGGGGGGGAGACCCAGTACTTC. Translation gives CAWSLGGETQYF.